These T cell receptor beta chains were read from a single sample in a study of blood T cell repertoires in COVID-19. Clones were sequenced by immunoSEQ multiplex PCR, and TCRdb holds only the in-frame ones, with some missing. The table records 200,000 or so clones, more than 80% of them present only once. Sequenced sample: PBMCs or T cells enriched from blood (not recorded which). Every receptor here comes from a man between 60 and 75 years old who had recovered from COVID-19. Both conserved end residues are part of each CDR3. A D gene is named only where the DNA matches it firmly. For some rows the clone size is stated as once, few or many, or as a class when expanded; others skip it.

j_call: TRBJ1-1; d_call: .; clone_size: .; v_call: TRBV25-1; cdr3_nt: TGTGCCAGCACGGGACTGATGAACACTGAAGCTTTCTTT; cdr3_aa: CASTGLMNTEAFF
j_call: TRBJ2-3; d_call: TRBD2; clone_size: .; v_call: TRBV5-1; cdr3_nt: TGCGCCAGCAGCTTGGGGACTAGCGGGGGGACCCTGGAGGCGCAGTATTTT; cdr3_aa: CASSLGTSGGTLEAQYF
j_call: TRBJ1-5; d_call: .; clone_size: .; v_call: TRBV6-5; cdr3_nt: TGTGCCAGCACAGGTGCAGGGTTCGGTAATCAGCCCCAGCATTTT; cdr3_aa: CASTGAGFGNQPQHF
j_call: TRBJ2-3; d_call: .; clone_size: .; v_call: TRBV19; cdr3_nt: TGTGCCAGTAGTATAAGCGATACGCAGTATTTT; cdr3_aa: CASSISDTQYF
j_call: TRBJ2-3; d_call: TRBD1; clone_size: .; v_call: TRBV4-1; cdr3_nt: TGCGCCAGCAGCCTCGGGACAGGGGGATGGAGCACAGATACGCAGTATTTT; cdr3_aa: CASSLGTGGWSTDTQYF
j_call: TRBJ1-2; d_call: TRBD1; clone_size: few; v_call: TRBV27; cdr3_nt: TGTGCCAGCAGCAATATCCGGACAGGGGGCGCTGCGGGTGGCTACACCTTC; cdr3_aa: CASSNIRTGGAAGGYTF
j_call: TRBJ1-4; d_call: .; clone_size: .; v_call: TRBV5-1; cdr3_nt: TGCGCCAGCAGCTTCTTGGGGGCGCGGGATGAAAAACTGTTTTTT; cdr3_aa: CASSFLGARDEKLFF
j_call: TRBJ2-1; d_call: .; clone_size: .; v_call: TRBV2; cdr3_nt: TGTGCCAGCAGTGAAGGTGGGGCGCACCTCAATGAGCAGTTCTTC; cdr3_aa: CASSEGGAHLNEQFF
j_call: TRBJ2-1; d_call: .; clone_size: .; v_call: TRBV27; cdr3_nt: TGTGCCAGCAGTCTGACTACGCGGGGAAGCAATGAGCAGTTCTTC; cdr3_aa: CASSLTTRGSNEQFF
j_call: TRBJ1-4; d_call: .; clone_size: .; v_call: TRBV7-8; cdr3_nt: TGTGCCAGCAGCTTAAATTTGCGGAGCTTTGAAAAACTGTTTTTT; cdr3_aa: CASSLNLRSFEKLFF
j_call: TRBJ1-3; d_call: .; clone_size: .; v_call: TRBV2; cdr3_nt: TGTGCCAGCAGTGGACAGGGAAACACCATATATTTT; cdr3_aa: CASSGQGNTIYF
j_call: TRBJ1-2; d_call: .; clone_size: .; v_call: TRBV6-2/TRBV6-3; cdr3_nt: TGTGCCAGCAGTTACCGGGTCCTGGCAGAGAATGGCTACACCTTC; cdr3_aa: CASSYRVLAENGYTF
j_call: TRBJ1-3; d_call: .; clone_size: .; v_call: TRBV7-2; cdr3_nt: TGTGCCAGCAGCCCCCCGGGATACACCATATATTTT; cdr3_aa: CASSPPGYTIYF
j_call: TRBJ1-1; d_call: TRBD1; clone_size: .; v_call: TRBV6-5; cdr3_nt: TGTGCCAGCAGAAATACAGGGGGCACTGAAGCTTTCTTT; cdr3_aa: CASRNTGGTEAFF
j_call: TRBJ2-3; d_call: .; clone_size: .; v_call: TRBV6-5; cdr3_nt: TGTGCCAGCAGTATAGCAGATACGCAGTATTTT; cdr3_aa: CASSIADTQYF
j_call: TRBJ2-3; d_call: .; clone_size: .; v_call: TRBV7-9; cdr3_nt: TGTGCCAGCAGCTTTTTTGAGAGTGGCACAGATACGCAGTATTTT; cdr3_aa: CASSFFESGTDTQYF
j_call: TRBJ1-4; d_call: TRBD1; clone_size: few; v_call: TRBV3-1/TRBV3-2; cdr3_nt: TGTGCCAGCAGCCAAGGATCTACAGGGGCGAGGGAAAAACTGTTTTTT; cdr3_aa: CASSQGSTGAREKLFF